The 12 T cell receptor beta chains reported below all come from one sample, sequenced in a study of blood T cells in healthy people across ages. A second PCR, run for roughly 7 to 11 cycles, used a sample-barcoded 5' primer plus a J-beta primer mix. TCRdb reanalysed the 5' RACE reads using MiXCR and keeps one entry per CDR3 protein. The table shows about 1 million distinct CDR3 sequences, with roughly a quarter occurring only once. The data also belong to a second study, concerning T cells of mothers and their children.

The sequencing input was blood. All receptors derive from a girl aged 2 to 9 in good health.

In DNA, the CDR3 is TGTGCCAGCAGCTTAGGAGCCGTGGGACTAGCGGGGGATACGCAGTATTTT. Translated: CASSLGAVGLAGDTQYF. The V gene is TRBV7-3, the J gene TRBJ2-3; TRBD2 aligns across 13 bases. The CDR3 runs 17 residues. Germline V gene lookup returns CDR1 SGHTA and CDR2 FQGTGA. V was pared by 2 bases and J by 6 bases, with 8 bases of the junction left unmatched.

V and J are TRBV29-1 and TRBJ2-5; TRBD2 matches 10 bases. The end of the DNA fits TRBJ2-1 better, so the J call may be wrong. The CDR3 covers 16 residues. The germline CDR1 and CDR2 sequences are SQVTM and ANQGSEA. As DNA, the CDR3 is TGCAGCGTTGTATATATTCTAGCGGGAGCCTACAATGAGCAGTTCTTC. Its protein is CSVVYILAGAYNEQFF.

V gene TRBV6-6 combines with J gene TRBJ2-5, with 8 bases fitting TRBD2. The end of the DNA is better explained by TRBJ2-7, so the J call may be wrong. Germline CDR1 reads MNHNY; CDR2 reads SVGAGI (reference sequence). The CDR3 has 16 residues. In nucleotides, the CDR3 is TGTGCCACCGGGGGGGTAACCAGGAATAGGGCCTACGAGCAGTACTTC. This encodes CATGGVTRNRAYEQYF.

In its sample, this clonotype was seen a few times. V usage is TRBV20-1 and J usage is TRBJ2-5; D gene uncertain. The CDR3 is made up of 16 amino acids. Per germline, CDR1 DFQATT and CDR2 SNEGSKA (reference sequence). Trimming shortened V by 0 bases and J by 5 bases, and 19 bases separated the two germline ends. The CDR3 nucleotides are TGCAGTGCTAGAGATTTTGAGGTAGAAGGTAGGGAGACCCAGTACTTC. Its protein is CSARDFEVEGRETQYF.

The sample holds a few counts of this clonotype. The V gene is TRBV21-1, the J gene TRBJ2-5; the table's D call TRBD2 went unverified against the DNA. TRBV21-1 is labeled a pseudogene. The CDR3 is 16 amino acids. CDR3 nucleotides: TGTGCCAGCAGCAATCCCGTTACCCCAGGAATCGAGACCCAGTACTTC. Translation gives CASSNPVTPGIETQYF.

This clonotype has more than one count but fewer than ten. The rearrangement joins TRBV7-2 to TRBJ2-7, with 7 bases identical to TRBD1. The germline CDR1 and CDR2 sequences are SGHTA and FQGNSA. V shed 2 bases, J shed 2 bases, and the junction held 9 bases outside the gene matches. The CDR3 sequence is 16 residues long. CDR3 sequence (DNA): TGTGCCAGCAGCTTAAATCCGGGACAGCTGCCCTACGAGCAGTACTTC. The encoded protein is CASSLNPGQLPYEQYF.

The chain combines TRBV20-1 with TRBJ1-1; tentative D call: TRBD1 (5 bases). The CDR3 has 15 amino acids. CDR1 DFQATT and CDR2 SNEGSKA come from the germline V gene (reference sequence). V shed 6 bases and J shed 1 base, with 18 bases lying between them. The CDR3 sequence: CSAHNPGASNTEAFF. The CDR3 DNA sequence: TGCAGTGCACATAACCCCGGGGCGTCGAACACTGAAGCTTTCTTT.

The gene calls are TRBV7-9 and TRBJ1-1; D uncertain. The CDR3 extends over 12 amino acids. The V gene lost 4 bases and the J gene lost 7 bases, with 10 bases spanning the gap. Germline CDR1 and CDR2: SEHNR and FQNEAQ (reference sequence). CDR3 loop: CASSSSGSEAFF. Written as DNA, the CDR3 is TGTGCCAGCAGCTCTTCGGGGAGTGAAGCTTTCTTT.

The V and J genes are TRBV5-1 and TRBJ2-1, with D unresolved. Germline V gene sequence: CDR1 SGHRS, CDR2 YFSETQ. The V gene lost 0 bases and the J gene lost 7 bases, with 20 bases spanning the gap. The CDR3 contains 17 residues. The CDR3 DNA sequence: TGCGCCAGCAGCTTGGTTTCGGGCTTTGTCATAAGGAATGAGCAGTTCTTC. It yields the protein CASSLVSGFVIRNEQFF.

The V and J genes are TRBV2 and TRBJ1-6; D perhaps matches TRBD1 (5 bases). The CDR3 extends over 12 amino acids. The germline V and J ends were trimmed by 7 bases and 9 bases, with 10 bases remaining between them. Looked up from germline, CDR1 is SNHLY and CDR2 is FYNNEI. The CDR3 sequence is CASNLGLSPLHF. CDR3 sequence (DNA): TGTGCCAGCAACTTGGGGCTTTCACCCCTCCACTTT.

This clonotype was detected only a few times. The chain joins TRBV9 to TRBJ2-5; D unclear. The CDR3 is made up of 14 amino acids. Germline values: CDR1 SGDLS, CDR2 YYNGEE. Trimming removed 0 bases from V and 2 bases from J, with 8 bases in between. CDR3: CASSVDARQETQYF. DNA for the CDR3: TGTGCCAGCAGCGTAGACGCTCGGCAAGAGACCCAGTACTTC. Full variable domain (rest looked up from reference TRBV9 and TRBJ2-5): DSGVTQTPKHLITATGQRVTLRCSPRSGDLSVYWYQQSLDQGLQFLIQYYNGEERAKGNILERFSAQQFPDLHSELNLSSLELGDSALYFCASSVDARQETQYFGPGTRLLVL.

In this sample, this clonotype turned up a few times. V and J are TRBV14 and TRBJ1-6; D unclear. Looked up from germline, CDR1 is SGHDN and CDR2 is FVKESK. The CDR3 extends over 15 amino acids. V lost 1 base to trimming and J lost 10 bases, with 14 bases between them. The CDR3, as DNA: TGTGCCAGCAGCCAAGGGGCGGCGCCCCACTCACCCCTCCACTTT. It is translated as CASSQGAAPHSPLHF.